Listed below are T cell receptor beta chains from one sample, sequenced in a study of blood T cell repertoires in COVID-19. Some clones are missing from TCRdb's copy, which holds only in-frame ones; the method was immunoSEQ multiplex PCR. In the table there are under 150,000 clones, approximately 79% of which are singletons. The sequencing sample was made of PBMCs or T cells enriched from blood (not recorded which). The receptors were sampled from a woman aged 50 to 65 who had recovered from COVID-19. The CDR3 runs from the conserved cysteine through the conserved F or W. A D gene is named only where the DNA matches it firmly. Some rows mark clone size as missing; the rest say once, few, many or name a class of expanded clone.

J gene	D gene	clone size	V gene	CDR3 protein	CDR3 DNA
TRBJ2-1	.	.	TRBV7-6	CASSLAGGRRNEQFF	TGTGCCAGCAGCTTAGCGGGGGGTAGGCGGAATGAGCAGTTCTTC
TRBJ2-7	.	.	TRBV28	CASGTGGASSYEQYF	TGTGCCAGCGGTACAGGGGGGGCCAGCTCCTACGAGCAGTACTTC
TRBJ1-5	TRBD1	once	TRBV5-5	CASSVSTGGDQPQHF	TGTGCCAGCAGCGTATCGACAGGGGGCGATCAGCCCCAGCATTTT
TRBJ2-1	.	once	TRBV20-1	CSAGQYNEQFF	TGCAGTGCTGGACAATACAATGAGCAGTTCTTC
TRBJ2-1	.	.	TRBV11-2	CASSLGAWSDEQFF	TGTGCCAGCAGCTTAGGAGCCTGGTCCGATGAGCAGTTCTTC
TRBJ2-7	TRBD1	.	TRBV5-1	CASSLARGQGNYEQYF	TGCGCCAGCAGCTTGGCTAGGGGACAGGGGAATTACGAGCAGTACTTC
TRBJ1-3	.	few	TRBV10-3	CAISQPQGGNTIYF	TGTGCCATCAGTCAACCCCAGGGAGGAAACACCATATATTTT
TRBJ1-2	.	.	TRBV5-4	CASSLAVGRDYGYTF	TGTGCCAGCAGCTTGGCCGTCGGCAGGGACTATGGCTACACCTTC
TRBJ2-1	TRBD2	.	TRBV28	CASSLHRSGRNNEQFF	TGTGCCAGCAGCCTTCACCGCAGCGGGAGAAACAATGAGCAGTTCTTC
TRBJ1-5	.	.	TRBV5-1	CASIPPGPYSNQPQHF	TGCGCCAGCATACCCCCAGGGCCGTATAGCAATCAGCCCCAGCATTTT
TRBJ1-1	.	few	TRBV5-5	CASSARLENTEAFF	TGTGCCAGCAGCGCGAGGCTAGAGAACACTGAAGCTTTCTTT
TRBJ2-7	TRBD1	.	TRBV27	CASNPQGAYEQYF	TGTGCCAGCAACCCACAGGGGGCCTACGAGCAGTACTTC
TRBJ2-1	TRBD2	.	TRBV6-5	CASKGLAENEQFF	TGTGCCAGCAAGGGACTAGCAGAGAATGAGCAGTTCTTC
TRBJ2-1	.	.	TRBV19	CASSRDKQEPYNEQFF	TGTGCCAGTAGTAGGGACAAGCAGGAACCATACAATGAGCAGTTCTTC
TRBJ1-1	.	many	TRBV19	CASNMIGGNTEAFF	TGTGCCAGTAATATGATCGGGGGGAACACTGAAGCTTTCTTT
TRBJ1-5	TRBD1	few	TRBV27	CASSLLRTGLNSDQPQHF	TGTGCCAGCAGTTTACTAAGGACAGGGTTGAATTCAGATCAGCCCCAGCATTTT
TRBJ1-2	TRBD1	.	TRBV28	CASSPPGQALSYGYTF	TGTGCCAGCAGTCCCCCCGGACAGGCTCTGAGCTATGGCTACACCTTC
TRBJ1-2	.	.	TRBV18	CASSPQEQQGYGYTF	TGTGCCAGCTCACCACAGGAGCAGCAGGGCTATGGCTACACCTTC
TRBJ2-1	.	.	TRBV2	CASSEGRLTNEQFF	TGTGCCAGCAGTGAAGGCAGACTAACCAATGAGCAGTTCTTC
TRBJ2-5	.	.	TRBV5-1	CASRPFPTTGLPETQYF	TGCGCCAGCAGGCCTTTCCCCACAACAGGGCTCCCAGAGACCCAGTACTTC
TRBJ1-1	.	few	TRBV12-3/TRBV12-4	CASSFWGRPEAFF	TGTGCCAGCAGTTTTTGGGGGAGGCCTGAAGCTTTCTTT
TRBJ2-1	.	.	TRBV28	CASSSEEGQFF	TGTGCCAGCAGTTCTGAGGAAGGGCAGTTCTTC
TRBJ2-5	.	.	TRBV2	CASSEQKTQYF	TGTGCCAGCAGTGAACAGAAGACCCAGTACTTC
TRBJ2-2	.	.	TRBV7-3	CASSPGVWDTGELFF	TGTGCCAGCAGCCCCGGGGTCTGGGACACCGGGGAGCTGTTTTTT
TRBJ1-4	.	.	TRBV4-1	CASSQLRQEKLFF	TGCGCCAGCAGCCAATTGAGACAGGAAAAACTGTTTTTT
TRBJ2-1	.	.	TRBV7-2	CASSLAGGFNEQFF	TGTGCCAGCAGCTTAGCGGGGGGTTTCAATGAGCAGTTCTTC
TRBJ1-2	.	.	TRBV6-6	CASSKSEGPNYGYTF	TGTGCCAGCAGTAAGTCCGAGGGTCCCAACTATGGCTACACCTTC
TRBJ2-1	TRBD1	.	TRBV11-3	CASRYRGFEQFF	TGTGCCAGCAGGTACAGGGGGTTTGAGCAGTTCTTC
TRBJ2-3	TRBD1	.	TRBV4-1	CASSVLGQGAGDTQYF	TGCGCCAGCAGCGTATTGGGACAGGGGGCTGGAGATACGCAGTATTTT
TRBJ1-6	.	.	TRBV7-9	CASSLDRVANSPLHF	TGTGCCAGCAGCTTAGACAGGGTAGCAAATTCACCCCTCCACTTT
TRBJ1-4	.	.	TRBV30	CAWSHTVGAFATNEKLFF	TGTGCCTGGAGCCATACGGTGGGGGCCTTTGCAACTAATGAAAAACTGTTTTTT
TRBJ2-2	.	once	TRBV29-1	CSVGSGGSTGELFF	TGCAGCGTTGGGTCTGGGGGGTCCACCGGGGAGCTGTTTTTT
TRBJ1-3	.	.	TRBV4-1	CASSQRGGGENTIYF	TGCGCCAGCAGCCAGCGGGGCGGCGGAGAAAACACCATATATTTT
TRBJ2-1	.	.	TRBV24-1	CATISSYNEQFF	TGTGCCACCATTTCTAGCTACAATGAGCAGTTCTTC
TRBJ1-3	.	.	TRBV29-1	CSVEDHESLLGNTIYF	TGCAGCGTTGAAGATCACGAGTCGCTGCTCGGAAACACCATATATTTT
TRBJ1-2	TRBD1	.	TRBV19	CASSAGTGGNGYTF	TGTGCCAGTAGTGCCGGGACAGGGGGGAACGGCTACACCTTC
TRBJ1-1	.	.	TRBV5-1	CASSLASGVGEAFF	TGCGCCAGCAGCTTGGCGTCAGGGGTTGGTGAAGCTTTCTTT
TRBJ2-7	TRBD2	.	TRBV29-1	CSVVSSGTSYEQYF	TGCAGCGTTGTTTCTAGCGGGACCTCCTACGAGCAGTACTTC
TRBJ2-7	TRBD2	.	TRBV6-1	CASSERSSGRVDEQYF	TGTGCCAGCAGTGAAAGGTCTAGCGGGAGGGTTGACGAGCAGTACTTC
TRBJ1-5	.	.	TRBV28	CASSGNGTPNQPQHF	TGTGCCAGCAGTGGGAACGGGACACCCAATCAGCCCCAGCATTTT
TRBJ2-7	.	.	TRBV3-1/TRBV3-2	CASSLTGGSYEQYF	TGTGCCAGCAGCCTTACCGGGGGTTCCTACGAGCAGTACTTC
TRBJ2-4	TRBD2	many	TRBV28	CASSYRTKREVSAKNIQYF	TGTGCCAGCAGTTACCGAACCAAGCGGGAGGTATCGGCCAAAAACATTCAGTACTTC
TRBJ2-5	TRBD2	.	TRBV7-9	CASSLILRGQETQYF	TGTGCCAGCAGCTTAATTCTGCGGGGGCAAGAGACCCAGTACTTC
TRBJ2-3	TRBD2	.	TRBV7-2	CASTRGGSTDTQYF	TGTGCCAGCACCCGGGGAGGGTCCACAGATACGCAGTATTTT
TRBJ2-5	TRBD2	.	TRBV11-2	CASSPVGLAGGEETQYF	TGTGCCAGCAGCCCCGTGGGACTAGCGGGGGGGGAAGAGACCCAGTACTTC
TRBJ1-5	.	.	TRBV19	CASTPRGSHNQPQHF	TGTGCCAGTACCCCCCGAGGCAGCCACAATCAGCCCCAGCATTTT
TRBJ1-1	.	.	TRBV27	CASSLSGRPGGGNTEAFF	TGTGCCAGCAGTTTATCGGGGCGTCCGGGTGGTGGGAACACTGAAGCTTTCTTT
TRBJ1-1	.	.	TRBV6-4	CASSPLATSTEAFF	TGTGCCAGCAGTCCCCTGGCCACCAGCACTGAAGCTTTCTTT
TRBJ2-1	TRBD2	few	TRBV3-1/TRBV3-2	CASSQGLADIYNEQFF	TGTGCCAGCAGCCAAGGCCTAGCGGATATTTACAATGAGCAGTTCTTC
TRBJ1-5	TRBD1	.	TRBV4-1	CASSHFTDRGPGQPQHF	TGCGCCAGCAGCCATTTTACGGACAGGGGGCCTGGTCAGCCCCAGCATTTT
TRBJ2-1	TRBD2	.	TRBV19	CASSRDSGSFYEQFF	TGTGCCAGTAGTCGAGATAGCGGGAGCTTCTATGAGCAGTTCTTC